A single TCR beta chain is shown here with its context. Its antigen is undetermined. These data come from a study of T cells in Graves' hyperthyroidism and ophthalmopathy. Study-level results: From stable hyperthyroidism, ophthalmopathy was set apart by a 13 V-J model.

Diagnosis rested on symptoms, serum thyroxine and TRAb, thyroid ultrasound, and orbital computed tomography. The germline V gene encodes CDR1 LNHNV and CDR2 YYDKDF (reference sequence). The CDR3 sequence is 12 residues long. With 4 bases removed from V and 10 bases from J, the gap between germline ends came to 13 bases. TCR beta CDR3 sequences were amplified from RNA transcripts. TCR CDR3 underwent first-round RT-PCR with the HTBI primer set. Each CDR3 protein gets one entry after TCRdb re-called the multiplex PCR reads with MiXCR. The table records 490,000 or so distinct CDR3 sequences, roughly 45% of them present only once.

The material sequenced was peripheral blood or thyroid tissue (not recorded which). This chain connects TRBV15 to TRBJ1-1; D remains unclear. This TCR derives from an adult woman with Graves' disease, either hyperthyroidism or ophthalmopathy (not recorded which). The CDR3 coding sequence is TGTGCCACCAGCAAAGACACTTCCGTAGCTTTCTTT. Its translation: CATSKDTSVAFF.